This T cell receptor beta chain was sequenced in a study of shared clonotypes between healthy human individuals (dated by TCRdb to about 2020). Regarding the complete study: The cohort included three men and two women between 18 and 49 years of age. Between about 0.9 and 8.9 billion PBMCs per donor were obtained by leukapheresis. To increase sequencing depth and limit assay-specific biases, different laboratories used diverse techniques to prepare libraries and sequence TCR repertoires. The study deeply sequenced blood TCR repertoires of about 5 healthy adults to estimate repertoire size and the extent of clonotype sharing between individuals. For each donor, CD4 naive and CD4 memory were each given three plates, CD8 naive was given two plates, and CD8 memory was given one plate.

CDR1 and CDR2, looked up from the germline V gene (reference sequence), are SGHKS and YYEKEE. From its cysteine to its phenylalanine, the CDR3 spans 15 amino acids. Just the 45-base CDR3 DNA is kept, in frame starting at base 1. V is pruned by 0 bases and J by 4 bases, leaving 6 bases of the junction without a gene match. Paper-wide results and their limitations: Rarefaction of sorted-subset datasets indicated incomplete sequencing despite the large sequencing depth. Approximately 5% of naive CD4, 3.5% of naive CD8, approximately 2.2% of memory CD4, and about 0.4% of memory CD8 clonotypes were shared across a few donors. Because the study included only a small number of donors, the genetic and exposure-history diversity represented was limited. Pairwise subsampling led to the expectation that sequencing depth would affect the degree of clonotype sharing among donors. Compared with non-shared clonotypes, the clonotypes found in all four sorted-subset donors had higher generation probabilities. Naive subsets generally had larger estimated clonotype richness than memory subsets did. Sampling was restricted to blood, and TCR repertoires in tissues likely differ from the TCR repertoires found in blood.

CD8 naive samples were obtained by positive selection for CCR7 among CD45RO-negative cells, yielding a CD45RA+CCR7+ population from which TemRA cells were excluded. The donors were healthy, HIV-negative adults who had no recently reported acute infections or vaccinations. Only Caucasian adults living in Nashville, Tennessee, USA were represented among the donors. After blood collection by leukapheresis, PBMCs were isolated using Ficoll-Histopaque density gradient centrifugation and then cryopreserved in the vapor phase of liquid nitrogen. Analytical flow cytometry was used to check the purity and quantity of every magnetically sorted T cell population. Genomic DNA was isolated from each sorted fraction and quantified by UV absorbance on a Nanodrop 2000c. With respect to this clone: This clone's antigen is unknown. No base-level quality is on record; no much larger clone is a single base apart.

Using the deep immunoSEQ assay, multiplex PCR amplified TCR CDR3 regions from genomic DNA. For each cell subset, the extracted genomic DNA was distributed evenly across all wells of several immunoSEQ 96-well plates, and each plate served as one replicate. For sorted subsets, roughly 200 ng of genomic DNA, equivalent to some 30,000 T cell genomes, went into each replicate PCR. Purified libraries were quantified with a Qubit 3.0 fluorometer, sized on a Bioanalyzer 2100, and re-quantified with the KAPA Library Quantification kit. Each immunoSEQ 96-well plate was sequenced on its own single-read 150-cycle Illumina NextSeq 550 flow cell. As for how the authors treated the data: Because the immunoSEQ output held only junctional sequences and lacked quality scores, the filtering could not match the filtering applied to full-length reads. To assign V/J genes and CDR3, sequences were annotated against IMGT germline references using PyIR, a Python wrapper for IgBLAST v1.9. Any read was removed if the V/J assignment was weak (E-value above 1e-6), the CDR3 was missing, or the read contained stop codons, out-of-frame junctions, or ambiguous translated residues. V3J clonotypes were defined as sequences sharing the same inferred V gene, J gene, and CDR3 amino acid sequence. Percentage overlap between repertoires was calculated by dividing the number of shared unique clonotypes by the size of the smaller repertoire. RTK rarefaction, the Chao1 estimator, and Recon v2.1 estimates of unobserved clonotypes were used to assess repertoire richness. Generation probabilities for all TCRbeta clonotypes obtained by the gDNA method from several donors were computed using OLGA. TCRdb mirrors the immuneACCESS table, restricted to in-frame sequences. Some clones are absent from its copies; in checked studies, under half trace to an unresolved V gene, and the reason for the others is unknown. The D gene and trimming were derived from the DNA, and the V and J assignments and clone size from that table. In all, the sample holds hundreds of thousands of clones, and roughly 92% of those were seen once. The ten top clones hold under 30% of the sample.

The sequence links TRBV5-5 to TRBJ2-7, with 8 central nucleotides matching TRBD2. What was sequenced was naive CD8+ T cells sorted from blood. The meaning of the sample's cell subset or site label: CD45RA+CCR7+. The source of this sequence is a man between 25 and 39 years old in good health. The CDR3 in this case is CASSLGSGSGYEQYF. The sequenced DNA is TGTGCCAGCAGCTTGGGAAGCGGGAGCGGTTACGAGCAGTACTTC.